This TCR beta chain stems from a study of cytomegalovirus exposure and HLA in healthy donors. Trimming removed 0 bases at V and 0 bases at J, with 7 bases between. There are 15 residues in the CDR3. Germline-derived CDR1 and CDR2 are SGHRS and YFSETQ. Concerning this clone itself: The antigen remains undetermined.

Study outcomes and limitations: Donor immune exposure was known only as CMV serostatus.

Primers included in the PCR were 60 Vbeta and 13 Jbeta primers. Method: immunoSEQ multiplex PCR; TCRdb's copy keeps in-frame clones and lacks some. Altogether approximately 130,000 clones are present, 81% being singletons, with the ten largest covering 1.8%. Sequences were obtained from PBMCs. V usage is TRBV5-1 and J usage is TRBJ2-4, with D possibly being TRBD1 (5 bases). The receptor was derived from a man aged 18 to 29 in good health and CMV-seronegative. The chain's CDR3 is CASSLAGIAKNIQYF. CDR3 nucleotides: TGCGCCAGCAGCTTGGCAGGGATAGCCAAAAACATTCAGTACTTC. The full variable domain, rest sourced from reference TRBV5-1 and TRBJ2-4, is KAGVTQTPRYLIKTRGQQVTLSCSPISGHRSVSWYQQTPGQGLQFLFEYFSETQRNKGNFPGRFSGRQFSNSRSEMNVSTLELGDSALYLCASSLAGIAKNIQYFGAGTRLSVL.